The 17 T cell receptor beta chains listed next were all sequenced from one sample in a study of blood T cell repertoires in COVID-19. Repertoires were generated with immunoSEQ multiplex PCR, while TCRdb's copy carries only in-frame clones and drops some. Counted here are some 260,000 clones, more than 75% occurring once; the ten biggest clones make up over 1.5%. The sequenced sample was PBMCs or T cells enriched from blood (not recorded which). All receptors derive from a man aged 35-49 years who had recovered from COVID-19.

The chain joins TRBV7-2 to TRBJ1-1; unclear D gene. Deletions cut 5 bases from V and 1 base from J, with 11 bases between. Germline CDR1 SGHTA, CDR2 FQGNSA. The CDR3 length is 14 residues. CDR3 amino acids: CASSPWRSNTEAFF. DNA of the CDR3: TGTGCCAGCAGCCCTTGGAGGTCGAACACTGAAGCTTTCTTT.

The chain joins TRBV27 to TRBJ2-5; a possible D gene is TRBD2 (6 bases). The CDR3 extends over 16 amino acids. The V and J ends lost 6 bases and 2 bases respectively, with 19 bases between them. The germline V gene has CDR1 MNHEY and CDR2 SMNVEV (reference sequence). CDR3 region: CASSPLRGSDQETQYF. CDR3 in DNA: TGTGCCAGCAGCCCTTTACGGGGGTCCGATCAAGAGACCCAGTACTTC.

The chain carries TRBV15 and TRBJ1-2, with D possibly TRBD1 on 6 matching bases. The V end was cut by 0 bases, the J end by 7 bases, with 15 bases between. Germline V gene lookup returns CDR1 LNHNV and CDR2 YYDKDF (reference sequence). The CDR3 extends over 15 amino acids. CDR3 region: CATSRDVGTGSGYTF. The CDR3 region has the DNA TGTGCCACCAGCAGAGATGTGGGTACAGGGTCTGGCTACACCTTC.

This clone is a singleton in its sample. CDR3 sequence (DNA): TGCGCCAGCAGCCAAGACGGTTACACCGGGGAGCTGTTTTTT. As protein: CASSQDGYTGELFF. This chain links TRBV4-3 with TRBJ2-2; no definite D call. The V end lost 0 bases, the J end lost 3 bases, and 5 bases lay between the germline ends. The CDR3 totals 14 residues. Germline CDR1 LGHNA, CDR2 YSLEER.

A few counts support this clone. The gene calls are TRBV11-2 and TRBJ2-7, with a possible D match to TRBD2 (6 bases). V dropped 1 base and J dropped 1 base, with 8 bases sitting between them. The CDR3 loop spans 14 amino acids. Germline CDR1 and CDR2: SGHAT and FQNNGV. As DNA, the CDR3 is TGTGCCAGCAGCTTAGCGGGAGCGTCCTACGAGCAGTACTTC. This codes for CASSLAGASYEQYF.

J is TRBJ1-5 and V is TRBV5-5; 7 bases fit TRBD1. Trimming cost V 3 bases and J 5 bases; bases outside gene matches: 5. CDR1 and CDR2 (germline): SGHKS, YYEKEE (reference sequence). The CDR3 extends over 14 amino acids. The CDR3 spells CASSYETGDQPQHF. CDR3 in DNA: TGTGCCAGCAGCTACGAAACAGGGGATCAGCCCCAGCATTTT.

The rearrangement uses TRBV29-1 and TRBJ2-7; 7 nucleotides match TRBD1. The V gene's germline CDR1 is SQVTM and CDR2 ANQGSEA. This CDR3 has 17 amino acids. V lost 0 bases and J lost 4; bases outside the gene matches: 15. In DNA, the CDR3 is TGCAGCGTTGAAGATCCGTCATCCACAGGGGTGGGATACGAGCAGTACTTC. Protein product: CSVEDPSSTGVGYEQYF.

The rearrangement links TRBV30 to TRBJ1-2; the D gene is possibly TRBD1 (5 bases). Trimming left V 2 bases short and J 4 bases short, with 17 bases between. The CDR3 has 15 amino acids. The germline V gene encodes CDR1 GTSNPN and CDR2 SVGIG (reference sequence). The CDR3 DNA reads as TGTGCCTGGAGTAGAATTGGCAGGGTCCCCTATGGCTACACCTTC. Translation: CAWSRIGRVPYGYTF.

This clone was seen only once. The chain recombines TRBV30 with TRBJ1-4, with TRBD1 as a possible D gene (5 bases). Trimming took 5 bases from V and 8 from J, leaving 15 bases between them. Germline V gene data show CDR1 as GTSNPN and CDR2 as SVGIG (reference sequence). This CDR3 has 13 amino acids. The CDR3 region has the DNA TGTGCCTGGGGAGGAACCAAGGGGGAAAAACTGTTTTTT. Translated, it gives CAWGGTKGEKLFF. The variable domain in full, completed from reference TRBV30 and TRBJ1-4, reads SQTIHQWPATLVQPVGSPLSLECTVEGTSNPNLYWYRQAAGRGLQLLFYSVGIGQISSEVPQNLSASRPQDRQFILSSKKLLLSDSGFYLCAWGGTKGEKLFFGSGTQLSVL.

The chain recombines TRBV4-2 with TRBJ2-7; 10 bases align to TRBD2. The V gene end was trimmed by 5 bases and the J gene end by 0 bases; junction bases not matched to a gene: 4. This CDR3 is built from 15 residues. Germline lookup yields CDR1 LGHNA and CDR2 YNFKEQ. The CDR3 sequence: CASSGGTSVSYEQYF. The CDR3 DNA sequence: TGTGCCAGCAGCGGCGGGACTAGCGTCTCCTACGAGCAGTACTTC.

V gene TRBV6-5 combines with J gene TRBJ1-3; D uncertain. This CDR3 region has 15 residues. The ends were cut back, 6 bases at V and 4 bases at J, with 16 bases in the middle. The germline CDR1 and CDR2 sequences are MNHEY and SVGAGI. This CDR3 reads CASSRNIPSGNTIYF. In DNA, the CDR3 is TGTGCCAGCAGCCGCAACATCCCCTCCGGAAACACCATATATTTT.

This chain joins TRBV4-2 and TRBJ2-7; D is unclear. CDR3 length equals 15 residues. The germline CDR1 and CDR2 sequences are LGHNA and YNFKEQ. The germline V and J ends were trimmed by 0 bases and 0 bases, with 9 bases remaining between them. The chain's CDR3 is CASSQEETGSYEQYF. CDR3 sequence (DNA): TGTGCCAGCAGCCAAGAAGAAACGGGCTCCTACGAGCAGTACTTC.

The chain combines TRBV5-1 with TRBJ2-7; 9 bases line up with TRBD2. The CDR3 sequence is 16 residues long. CDR1 and CDR2 (germline): SGHRS, YFSETQ. V lost 4 bases and J lost 0; bases outside the gene matches: 8. CDR3 in DNA: TGCGCCAGCAGCGGAGGGACTAGCCTTAGCTCCTACGAGCAGTACTTC. This encodes CASSGGTSLSSYEQYF.

V gene TRBV7-9 combines with J gene TRBJ1-5; D is undetermined. Looked up from germline, CDR1 is SEHNR and CDR2 is FQNEAQ (reference sequence). CDR3 size: 14 residues. The V and J ends lost 1 base and 5 bases respectively, with 9 bases between them. As DNA, the CDR3 is TGTGCCAGCAGCTTAGGGAGGCCTGATCAGCCCCAGCATTTT. Translated: CASSLGRPDQPQHF.

The chain has TRBV3-1 (or the pseudogene TRBV3-2) and TRBJ1-4; D possibly corresponds to TRBD1 (6 bases). This CDR3 has 17 residues. V gave up 2 bases and J gave up 5 bases, with 18 bases separating them. Per germline, CDR1 LGHDT and CDR2 YNNKEL (reference sequence). The CDR3 region has the DNA TGTGCCAGCAGCCAAAGATCGGGAGGTACAGGGAATGAAAAACTGTTTTTT. Translating it yields CASSQRSGGTGNEKLFF.

A few counts support this clone. The genes are TRBV7-9 and TRBJ2-2; 7 bases fit TRBD2. The CDR3 consists of 18 residues. Germline V CDR1 and CDR2: SEHNR, FQNEAQ (reference sequence). With 1 base clipped from V and 1 base from J, the junction kept 9 bases outside the gene matches. CDR3 amino acids: CASSLGAGPGENTGELFF. CDR3 nucleotides: TGTGCCAGCAGCTTAGGAGCGGGACCCGGGGAGAACACCGGGGAGCTGTTTTTT. Full variable domain (remainder filled in from reference TRBV7-9 and TRBJ2-2): DTGVSQNPRHKITKRGQNVTFRCDPISEHNRLYWYRQTLGQGPEFLTYFQNEAQLEKSRLLSDRFSAERPKGSFSTLEIQRTEQGDSAMYLCASSLGAGPGENTGELFFGEGSRLTVL.

The genes are TRBV4-1 and TRBJ1-5, with a tentative D call TRBD1 (6 bases). This CDR3 comprises 15 residues. The V gene lost 1 base and the J gene lost 6 bases, with 13 bases spanning the gap. Germline V gives CDR1 MGHRA, CDR2 YSYEKL. CDR3 sequence reads: CASSQATGWIQPQHF. CDR3 in DNA: TGCGCCAGCAGCCAAGCCACAGGGTGGATTCAGCCCCAGCATTTT.